Reported below is one T cell receptor beta chain. This sample is part of a study of shared clonotypes between healthy human individuals. The CDR3 spans 14 residues. Per the germline V gene, CDR1 is SGHDN and CDR2 is FVKESK. Trimming took off 6 bases at V and 0 bases at J, with 9 bases between the two ends. Libraries were prepared by immunoSEQ multiplex PCR; TCRdb keeps only in-frame clonotypes and omits some of them. The sample shows some 1.5 million clones, nearly 99% of them seen only once. This chain joins TRBV14 and TRBJ1-3, with D uncertain. This receptor was identified in a man aged 30 to 45 in good health. Sequenced: naive CD4+ T cells sorted from blood. Noted subset: CD45RA+ positively selected. The CDR3 here is CASSVSFSGNTIYF. CDR3 DNA: TGTGCCAGCAGTGTTTCCTTCTCTGGAAACACCATATATTTT.